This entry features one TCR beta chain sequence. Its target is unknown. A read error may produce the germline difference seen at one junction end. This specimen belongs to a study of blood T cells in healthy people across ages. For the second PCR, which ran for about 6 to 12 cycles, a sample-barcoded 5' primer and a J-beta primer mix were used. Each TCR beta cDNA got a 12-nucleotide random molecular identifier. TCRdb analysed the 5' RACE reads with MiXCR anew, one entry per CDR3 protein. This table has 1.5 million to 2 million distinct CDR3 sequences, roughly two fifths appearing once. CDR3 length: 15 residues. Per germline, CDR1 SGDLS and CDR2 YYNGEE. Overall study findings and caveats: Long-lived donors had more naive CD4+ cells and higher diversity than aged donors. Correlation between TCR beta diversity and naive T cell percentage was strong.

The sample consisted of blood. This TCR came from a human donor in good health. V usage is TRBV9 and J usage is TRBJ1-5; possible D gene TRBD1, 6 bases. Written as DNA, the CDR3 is TGTGCCGGCAGCGTAGGCCCAGGGGAAGGTCAGCCCCAGCATTTT. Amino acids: CAGSVGPGEGQPQHF. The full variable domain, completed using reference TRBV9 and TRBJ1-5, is DSGVTQTPKHLITATGQRVTLRCSPRSGDLSVYWYQQSLDQGLQFLIQYYNGEERAKGNILERFSAQQFPDLHSELNLSSLELGDSALYFCAGSVGPGEGQPQHFGDGTRLSIL.